Each of the 20 T cell receptor beta chains below was sequenced from the same sample in a study of T cell responses to AZD1222 COVID-19 vaccine. Profiled with immunoSEQ multiplex PCR; TCRdb holds only in-frame clones, not every one. The table records 150,000 to 200,000 clones, just over 90% of them present only once. Source: peripheral blood, taken on day 0 of AZD1222 vaccination. The receptors stem from an adult in good health.

CDR3 nucleotides: TGTGCCAGCAGCCTCCTTTCGGCTAATGAAAAACTGTTTTTT. It encodes CASSLLSANEKLFF. The rearrangement links TRBV3-1 (or the pseudogene TRBV3-2) to TRBJ1-4; D not certain. V was pared by 4 bases and J by 3 bases, with 9 bases between. Germline-derived CDR1 and CDR2 are LGHDT and YNNKEL (reference sequence). The CDR3 length is 14 residues.

This chain uses TRBV7-2 with TRBJ2-7, with 9 bases aligning to TRBD1. CDR1 is SGHTA, CDR2 FQGNSA, per germline. This CDR3 spans 18 amino acids. The junction had 12 bases not matched to a gene; V was cut back by 2 bases and J by 1 base. CDR3 coding DNA: TGTGCCAGCAGCTTAAGTGAGGGAGGGACAGGGCTTTCCTACGAGCAGTACTTC. It is translated as CASSLSEGGTGLSYEQYF.

The rearrangement links TRBV3-1 (or the pseudogene TRBV3-2) to TRBJ2-1; TRBD2 matches 8 bases. Germline assignment: CDR1 LGHDT and CDR2 YNNKEL (reference sequence). The ends lost 1 base at V and 4 bases at J; junction bases unmatched: 6. This CDR3 has 16 amino acids. The CDR3 protein is CASSQGQREPYNEQFF. The CDR3 coding sequence is TGTGCCAGCAGCCAAGGTCAGCGGGAGCCATACAATGAGCAGTTCTTC.

The J gene is TRBJ2-2, the V gene TRBV5-1, with TRBD2 as a possible D gene (6 bases). This CDR3 region has 15 residues. Trimming took 1 base from V and 2 from J, leaving 9 bases between them. Germline lookup yields CDR1 SGHRS and CDR2 YFSETQ. The CDR3 protein is CASSLRGTNTGELFF. The CDR3, as DNA: TGCGCCAGCAGCTTGCGCGGGACCAACACCGGGGAGCTGTTTTTT. Drawing the rest from reference TRBV5-1 and TRBJ2-2, the complete variable domain is KAGVTQTPRYLIKTRGQQVTLSCSPISGHRSVSWYQQTPGQGLQFLFEYFSETQRNKGNFPGRFSGRQFSNSRSEMNVSTLELGDSALYLCASSLRGTNTGELFFGEGSRLTVL.

The table lists this clone with a count of one. V is TRBV2 and J is TRBJ2-1, with 12 bases fitting TRBD1. The CDR3 runs to 18 residues. The germline gives CDR1 SNHLY, CDR2 FYNNEI. Losses at the gene ends were 2 bases for V and 6 bases for J; bases not matched to a gene: 11. Written as DNA, the CDR3 is TGTGCCAGCAGTGAAACTCCGGGACAGGGGGCGTCCATCAATGAGCAGTTCTTC. Translated, it gives CASSETPGQGASINEQFF.

This chain joins TRBV30 and TRBJ1-2; the D is unclear. The CDR3 spans 14 residues. Trimming took off 3 bases at V and 0 bases at J, with 11 bases between the two ends. Germline lookup yields CDR1 GTSNPN and CDR2 SVGIG (reference sequence). CDR3 sequence (DNA): TGTGCCTGGAGGAAAGGACCAGCTAACTATGGCTACACCTTC. Translated: CAWRKGPANYGYTF.

The V gene is TRBV19, the J gene TRBJ2-3, with D unresolved. Germline V gene sequence: CDR1 LNHDA, CDR2 SQIVND (reference sequence). Trimming shortened V by 1 base and J by 1 base, and 9 bases separated the two germline ends. This CDR3 contains 15 residues. The CDR3 sequence: CASSIAHSRTDTQYF. In DNA form, the CDR3 reads TGTGCCAGTAGTATAGCCCACAGCCGCACAGATACGCAGTATTTT.

The V gene is TRBV6-5, the J gene TRBJ2-7, with a possible D match to TRBD2 (5 bases). The CDR3 covers 15 residues. Trimming stripped 0 bases from V and 2 bases from J, with 11 bases between. Germline loops: CDR1 MNHEY, CDR2 SVGAGI. The CDR3 is CASSYSWTEAYEQYF. CDR3 coding DNA: TGTGCCAGCAGTTACTCTTGGACTGAAGCCTACGAGCAGTACTTC.

This clone was observed a few times. The chain uses TRBV7-9 and TRBJ2-7, with unresolved D. V was clipped by 5 bases and J by 6 bases, with 29 bases between them. There are 18 residues in the CDR3. CDR1 SEHNR and CDR2 FQNEAQ come from the germline V gene (reference sequence). CDR3 in DNA: TGTGCCAGCAGCCCAAGCTTAGAATGGTGGCGGAAGTCGCCCGAGCAGTACTTC. Protein sequence: CASSPSLEWWRKSPEQYF. The full variable domain, rest sourced from reference TRBV7-9 and TRBJ2-7, is DTGVSQNPRHKITKRGQNVTFRCDPISEHNRLYWYRQTLGQGPEFLTYFQNEAQLEKSRLLSDRFSAERPKGSFSTLEIQRTEQGDSAMYLCASSPSLEWWRKSPEQYFGPGTRLTVT.

The V call is TRBV2, the J call TRBJ1-4; D remains unclear. CDR1 and CDR2 (germline): SNHLY, FYNNEI. The V end lost 11 bases, the J end lost 2 bases, and 12 bases lay between the germline ends. The CDR3 contains 13 residues. Here the CDR3 reads CALRGQTNEKLFF. As DNA, the CDR3 is TGTGCCTTACGTGGGCAGACTAATGAAAAACTGTTTTTT.

V gene TRBV4-1 combines with J gene TRBJ1-5; D gene uncertain. CDR1 and CDR2 from the germline V gene are MGHRA and YSYEKL. The CDR3 sequence is 17 residues long. The V gene lost 0 bases and the J gene lost 0 bases, with 12 bases spanning the gap. Written as DNA, the CDR3 is TGCGCCAGCAGCCAAGATAGAGATTCCTATAGCAATCAGCCCCAGCATTTT. This gives the protein CASSQDRDSYSNQPQHF.

The rearrangement links TRBV6-5 to TRBJ1-5; 9 bases match TRBD1. The CDR3 is 14 residues long. Trimming took 6 bases from V and 6 from J; bases not matched to a gene: 6. Germline assignment: CDR1 MNHEY and CDR2 SVGAGI. Written as DNA, the CDR3 is TGTGCCAGCAGCTGGACAGGGGCCAGTCAGCCCCAGCATTTT. As protein: CASSWTGASQPQHF.

Points on this clone: Mismatch with germline at one junction end may stem from a read error. This chain joins TRBV3-1 (or the pseudogene TRBV3-2) and TRBJ1-1; maybe TRBD1 (5 bases). This CDR3 region has 13 residues. The germline gives CDR1 LGHDT, CDR2 YNNKEL (reference sequence). CDR3 sequence reads: CASSQAGNAEAFF. For the CDR3, the DNA is TGTGCCAGCAGCCAAGCAGGGAACGCTGAAGCTTTCTTT.

The chain employs TRBV12-3 or TRBV12-4 and TRBJ2-7; possibly TRBD2 for D (5 bases). The V end was cut by 3 bases, the J end by 3 bases, with 9 bases between. The CDR3 has 13 residues. The CDR3 DNA follows: TGTGCCAGCAGTTTTGGACGGGACTACGAGCAGTACTTC. Translated: CASSFGRDYEQYF.

CDR3 DNA: TGCGCCACCCTCAAGGAAAAACTGTTTTTT. Encoded protein: CATLKEKLFF. This chain uses TRBV10-2 with TRBJ1-4; D not resolved. Germline V gene sequence: CDR1 WSHSY, CDR2 SAAADI. The CDR3 totals 10 residues. Trimming cost V 10 bases and J 8 bases, with 8 bases left between them.

The chain uses TRBV19 and TRBJ1-1, with D possibly TRBD1 on 5 matching bases. This CDR3 contains 16 residues. Trimming pared 5 bases from V and 4 bases from J, leaving 20 bases between. CDR1 is LNHDA and CDR2 is SQIVND in the germline V gene (reference sequence). The CDR3 sequence: CASSPFREQAGTEAFF. CDR3 nucleotides: TGTGCCAGTAGTCCATTCAGGGAGCAGGCGGGCACTGAAGCTTTCTTT.

The CDR3 spells CSAQSSYNEQFF. CDR3 sequence (DNA): TGCAGCGCTCAAAGCTCCTACAATGAGCAGTTCTTC. The chain recombines TRBV29-1 with TRBJ2-1; D not resolved. Trimming took off 7 bases at V and 0 bases at J, with 7 bases between the two ends. The CDR3 is made up of 12 amino acids. Germline V gene lookup returns CDR1 SQVTM and CDR2 ANQGSEA.

The rearrangement links TRBV7-9 to TRBJ2-2; 9 positions match TRBD1. The V gene end was trimmed by 6 bases and the J gene end by 5 bases; junction bases not matched to a gene: 13. Germline assignment: CDR1 SEHNR and CDR2 FQNEAQ (reference sequence). The CDR3 contains 17 residues. The CDR3 is CASSFQSGTGFTGELFF. The DNA for the CDR3 is TGTGCCAGCAGTTTTCAATCCGGGACAGGGTTTACCGGGGAGCTGTTTTTT. Combining the CDR3 with reference TRBV7-9 and TRBJ2-2 gives the whole variable domain DTGVSQNPRHKITKRGQNVTFRCDPISEHNRLYWYRQTLGQGPEFLTYFQNEAQLEKSRLLSDRFSAERPKGSFSTLEIQRTEQGDSAMYLCASSFQSGTGFTGELFFGEGSRLTVL.

This chain joins TRBV20-1 and TRBJ2-7; 8 nucleotides align to TRBD2. Germline values: CDR1 DFQATT, CDR2 SNEGSKA (reference sequence). V lost 3 bases, J lost 1 base, and 5 bases stayed unmatched. The CDR3 runs 14 residues. DNA of the CDR3: TGCAGTGCTAGTAAAGCGGGAGCTTCCTACGAGCAGTACTTC. This encodes CSASKAGASYEQYF.

The V call is TRBV11-2, the J call TRBJ2-5, with TRBD1 as a possible D gene (7 bases). The V and J ends lost 6 bases and 4 bases respectively, with 18 bases between them. CDR3 length equals 15 residues. Germline loops: CDR1 SGHAT, CDR2 FQNNGV. Here the CDR3 reads CASSPSQGGRETQYF. DNA for the CDR3: TGTGCCAGCAGTCCGTCCCAGGGGGGCAGAGAGACCCAGTACTTC.